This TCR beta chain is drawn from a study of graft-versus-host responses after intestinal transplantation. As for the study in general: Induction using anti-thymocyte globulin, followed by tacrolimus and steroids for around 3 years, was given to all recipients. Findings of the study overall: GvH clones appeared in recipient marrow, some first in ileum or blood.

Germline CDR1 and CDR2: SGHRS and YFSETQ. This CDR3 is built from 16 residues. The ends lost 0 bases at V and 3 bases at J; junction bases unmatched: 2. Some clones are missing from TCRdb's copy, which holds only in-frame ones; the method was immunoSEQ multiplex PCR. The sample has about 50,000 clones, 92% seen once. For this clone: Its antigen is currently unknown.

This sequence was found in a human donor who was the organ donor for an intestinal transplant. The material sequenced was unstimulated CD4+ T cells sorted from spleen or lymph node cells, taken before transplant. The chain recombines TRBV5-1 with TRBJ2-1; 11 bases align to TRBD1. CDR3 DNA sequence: TGCGCCAGCAGCTTGGCCGGGACAGGGGGCTACAATGAGCAGTTCTTC. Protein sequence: CASSLAGTGGYNEQFF.